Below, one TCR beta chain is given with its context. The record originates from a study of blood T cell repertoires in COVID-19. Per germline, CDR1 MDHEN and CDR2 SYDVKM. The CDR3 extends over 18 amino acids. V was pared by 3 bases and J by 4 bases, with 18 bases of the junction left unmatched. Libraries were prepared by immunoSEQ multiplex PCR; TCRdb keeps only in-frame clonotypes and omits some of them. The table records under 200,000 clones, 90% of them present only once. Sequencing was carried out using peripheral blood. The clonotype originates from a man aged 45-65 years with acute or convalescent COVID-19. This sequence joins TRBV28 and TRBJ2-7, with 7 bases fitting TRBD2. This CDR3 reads CASSFPQRGGRVGYEQYF. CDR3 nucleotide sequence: TGTGCCAGCAGTTTCCCCCAACGGGGCGGGAGAGTCGGGTACGAGCAGTACTTC.